This T cell receptor beta chain was identified in a study of CD8 T cells in Susac syndrome. Overall study context: Intravenous immunoglobulin alone or corticosteroids were being given to patients with Susac syndrome at blood draw, unless they were therapy-naive.

The study, taken as a whole, reports: CD8+ clones in Susac expanded most in TEMRA cells and active patients.

This CDR3 has 11 residues. Looked up from germline, CDR1 is ENHRY and CDR2 is SYGVKD. V gave up 8 bases and J gave up 8 bases, with 10 bases separating them. RNA amounts of about 0.5 to 1 ug underwent reverse transcription with random hexamers. Via MiXCR, TCRdb re-called the immunoSEQ multiplex PCR reads, giving one row per CDR3 protein. The data show around 80,000 distinct CDR3 sequences, with around 94% seen just once and 0.5% to 0.65% held by the top ten. A remark on this clonotype: Its specificity is not known.

The chain links TRBV10-3 to TRBJ2-1; D is perhaps TRBD1 (5 bases). The sequenced sample was CD8+ T cells from PBMCs. The origin of this receptor is a human donor with Susac syndrome. CDR3 sequence (DNA): TGTGCCATCGGACCAGGGCATGAGCAGTTCTTC. Amino acids: CAIGPGHEQFF.